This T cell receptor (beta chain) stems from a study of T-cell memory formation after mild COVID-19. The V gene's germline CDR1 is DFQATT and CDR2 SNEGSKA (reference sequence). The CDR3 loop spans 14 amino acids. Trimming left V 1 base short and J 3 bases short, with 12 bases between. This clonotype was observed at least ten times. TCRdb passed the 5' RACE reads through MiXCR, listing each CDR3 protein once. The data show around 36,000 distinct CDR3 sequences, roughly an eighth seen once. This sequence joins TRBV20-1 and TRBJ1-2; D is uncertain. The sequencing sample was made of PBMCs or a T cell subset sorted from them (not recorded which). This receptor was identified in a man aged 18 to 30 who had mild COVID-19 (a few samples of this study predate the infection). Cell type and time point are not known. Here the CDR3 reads CSARGRAYDYGYTF. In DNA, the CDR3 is TGCAGTGCTAGAGGCCGGGCCTACGACTATGGCTACACCTTC.